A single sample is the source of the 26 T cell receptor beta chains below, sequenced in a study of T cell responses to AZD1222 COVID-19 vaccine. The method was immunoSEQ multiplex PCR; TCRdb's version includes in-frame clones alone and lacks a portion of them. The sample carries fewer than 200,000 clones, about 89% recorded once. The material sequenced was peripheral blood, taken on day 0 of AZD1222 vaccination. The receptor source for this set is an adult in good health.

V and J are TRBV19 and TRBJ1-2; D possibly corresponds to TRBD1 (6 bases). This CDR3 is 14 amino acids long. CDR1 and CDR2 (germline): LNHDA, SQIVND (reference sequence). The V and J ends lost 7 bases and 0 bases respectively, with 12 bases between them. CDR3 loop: CASIQGGTNYGYTF. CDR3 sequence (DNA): TGTGCCAGTATACAGGGAGGGACTAACTATGGCTACACCTTC.

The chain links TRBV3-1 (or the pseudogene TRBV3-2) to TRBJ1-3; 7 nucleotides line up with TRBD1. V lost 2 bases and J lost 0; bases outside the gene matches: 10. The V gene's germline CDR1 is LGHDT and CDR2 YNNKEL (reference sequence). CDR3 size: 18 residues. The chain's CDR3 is CASSQFVGQLYSGNTIYF. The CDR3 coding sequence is TGTGCCAGCAGCCAATTCGTGGGACAGTTGTACTCTGGAAACACCATATATTTT.

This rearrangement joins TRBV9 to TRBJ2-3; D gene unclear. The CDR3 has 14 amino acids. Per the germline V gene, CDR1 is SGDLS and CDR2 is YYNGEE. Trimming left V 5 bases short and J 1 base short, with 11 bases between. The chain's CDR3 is CASRSPAGTDTQYF. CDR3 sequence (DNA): TGTGCCAGCAGGAGCCCGGCGGGCACAGATACGCAGTATTTT.

CDR3 nucleotides: TGTGCCAGCAGTTACTCGAGTCTGCGGGAGTCTCCGTACTTC. Amino acid sequence: CASSYSSLRESPYF. V is TRBV6-2 or TRBV6-3 and J is TRBJ2-7, with 7 bases lining up with TRBD2. With V trimmed by 0 bases and J by 12 bases, 11 bases remained unmatched. Germline V gene data show CDR1 as MNHEY and CDR2 as SVGEGT. The CDR3 is made up of 14 amino acids.

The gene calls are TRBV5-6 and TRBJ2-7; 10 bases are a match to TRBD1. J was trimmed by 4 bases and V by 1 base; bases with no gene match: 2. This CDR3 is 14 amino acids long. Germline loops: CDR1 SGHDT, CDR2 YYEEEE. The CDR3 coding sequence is TGTGCCAGCAGCTTGAGGGACAGGGGTTACGAGCAGTACTTC. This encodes CASSLRDRGYEQYF. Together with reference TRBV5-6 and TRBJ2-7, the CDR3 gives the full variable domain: DAGVTQSPTHLIKTRGQQVTLRCSPKSGHDTVSWYQQALGQGPQFIFQYYEEEERQRGNFPDRFSGHQFPNYSSELNVNALLLGDSALYLCASSLRDRGYEQYFGPGTRLTVT.

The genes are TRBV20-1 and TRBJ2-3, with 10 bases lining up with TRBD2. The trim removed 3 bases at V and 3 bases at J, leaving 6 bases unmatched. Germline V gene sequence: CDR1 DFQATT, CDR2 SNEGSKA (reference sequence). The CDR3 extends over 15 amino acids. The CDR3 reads CSASVPSGRTDTQYF. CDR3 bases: TGCAGTGCTAGTGTCCCTAGCGGGAGAACAGATACGCAGTATTTT.

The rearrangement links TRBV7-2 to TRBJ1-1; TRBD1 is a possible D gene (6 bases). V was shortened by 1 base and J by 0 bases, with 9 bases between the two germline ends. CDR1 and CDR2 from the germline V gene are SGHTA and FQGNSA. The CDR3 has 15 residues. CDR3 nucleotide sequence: TGTGCCAGCAGCTTAGACAACAGGGTGAACACTGAAGCTTTCTTT. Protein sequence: CASSLDNRVNTEAFF.

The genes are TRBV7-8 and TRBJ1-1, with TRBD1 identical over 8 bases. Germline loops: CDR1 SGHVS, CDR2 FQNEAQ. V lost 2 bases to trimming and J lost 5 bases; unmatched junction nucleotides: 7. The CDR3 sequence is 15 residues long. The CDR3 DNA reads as TGTGCCAGCAGCTTACCGACAGGGGTAGGGACTGAAGCTTTCTTT. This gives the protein CASSLPTGVGTEAFF.

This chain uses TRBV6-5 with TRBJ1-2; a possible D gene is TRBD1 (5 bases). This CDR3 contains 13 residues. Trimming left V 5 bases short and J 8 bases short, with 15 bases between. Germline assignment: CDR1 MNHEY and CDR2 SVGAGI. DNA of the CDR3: TGTGCCAGCAGTCCAGCCAGGGTTTGGGGCTACACCTTC. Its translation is CASSPARVWGYTF.

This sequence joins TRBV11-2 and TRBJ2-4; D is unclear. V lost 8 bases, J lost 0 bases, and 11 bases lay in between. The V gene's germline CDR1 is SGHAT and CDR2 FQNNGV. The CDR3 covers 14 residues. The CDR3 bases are TGTGCCAGCTCGCGAGTAAGAGCCAAAAACATTCAGTACTTC. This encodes CASSRVRAKNIQYF.

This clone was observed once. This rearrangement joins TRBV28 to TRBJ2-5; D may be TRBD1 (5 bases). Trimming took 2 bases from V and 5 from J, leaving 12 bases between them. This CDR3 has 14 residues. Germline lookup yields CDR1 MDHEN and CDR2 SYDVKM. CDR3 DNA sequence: TGTGCCAGCAGTTTAAGGGCAGGGCTCGAGACCCAGTACTTC. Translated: CASSLRAGLETQYF.

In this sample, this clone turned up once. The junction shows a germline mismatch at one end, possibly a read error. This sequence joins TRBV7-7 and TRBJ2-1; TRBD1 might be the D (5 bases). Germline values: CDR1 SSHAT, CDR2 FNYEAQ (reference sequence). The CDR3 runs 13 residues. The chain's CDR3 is CASSPARAEKQFF. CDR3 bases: TGTGCTAGCAGCCCCGCCAGGGCGGAAAAGCAGTTCTTC.

The CDR3 protein is CASSTRVENSPLHF. For the CDR3, the DNA is TGTGCCAGCAGCACCAGGGTTGAGAATTCACCCCTCCACTTT. This rearrangement joins TRBV5-5 to TRBJ1-6; TRBD1 is a possible D gene (5 bases). Trimming cost V 4 bases and J 7 bases, with 12 bases left between them. The CDR3 sequence is 14 residues long. Germline V CDR1 and CDR2: SGHKS, YYEKEE (reference sequence).

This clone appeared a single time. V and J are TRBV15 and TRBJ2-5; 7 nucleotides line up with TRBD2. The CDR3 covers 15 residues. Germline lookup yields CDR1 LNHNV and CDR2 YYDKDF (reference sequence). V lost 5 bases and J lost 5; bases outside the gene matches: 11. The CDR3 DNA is TGTGCCACCAGCCCCCGGGGGAGGGTGGTTGAGACCCAGTACTTC. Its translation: CATSPRGRVVETQYF.

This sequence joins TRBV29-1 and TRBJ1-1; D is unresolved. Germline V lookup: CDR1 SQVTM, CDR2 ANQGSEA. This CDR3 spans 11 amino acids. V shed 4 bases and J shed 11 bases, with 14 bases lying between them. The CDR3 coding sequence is TGCAGCGTTGGGATGGACGGTGGGGCTTTCTTT. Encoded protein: CSVGMDGGAFF.

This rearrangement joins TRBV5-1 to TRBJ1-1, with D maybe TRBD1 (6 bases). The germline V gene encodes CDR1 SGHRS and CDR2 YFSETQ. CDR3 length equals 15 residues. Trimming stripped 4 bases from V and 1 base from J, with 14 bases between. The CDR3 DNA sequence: TGCGCCAGCAGCGAATCAGGGGACTCGAACACTGAAGCTTTCTTT. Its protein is CASSESGDSNTEAFF.

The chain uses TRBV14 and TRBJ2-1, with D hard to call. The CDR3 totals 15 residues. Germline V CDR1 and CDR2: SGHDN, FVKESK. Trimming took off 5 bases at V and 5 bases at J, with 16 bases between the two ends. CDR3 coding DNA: TGTGCCAGCAGCACTCAGCTTGCCTGGGACAATGAGCAGTTCTTC. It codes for CASSTQLAWDNEQFF.

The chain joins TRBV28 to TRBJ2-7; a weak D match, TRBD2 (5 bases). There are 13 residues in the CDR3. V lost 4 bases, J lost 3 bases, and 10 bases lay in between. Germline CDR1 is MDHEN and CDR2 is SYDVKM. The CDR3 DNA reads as TGTGCCAGCAGTTCACCGGGGTTCTACGAGCAGTACTTC. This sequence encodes CASSSPGFYEQYF.

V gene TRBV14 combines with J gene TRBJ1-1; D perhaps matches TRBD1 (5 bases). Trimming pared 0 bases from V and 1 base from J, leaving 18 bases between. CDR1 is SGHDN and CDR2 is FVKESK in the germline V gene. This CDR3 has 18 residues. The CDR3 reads CASSQEWGRGIRNTEAFF. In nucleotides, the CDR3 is TGTGCCAGCAGCCAAGAATGGGGACGGGGGATTCGGAACACTGAAGCTTTCTTT.

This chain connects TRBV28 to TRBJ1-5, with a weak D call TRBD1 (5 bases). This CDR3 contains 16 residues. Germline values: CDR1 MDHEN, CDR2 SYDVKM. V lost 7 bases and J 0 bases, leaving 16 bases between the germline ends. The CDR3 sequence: CASTPGRSGSNQPQHF. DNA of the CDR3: TGTGCCAGCACCCCAGGGCGTAGTGGTAGCAATCAGCCCCAGCATTTT.

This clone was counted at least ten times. The CDR3 DNA sequence: TGTGCCAGCAGTTTGACACAGGGTGTCAATAATTCACCCCTCCACTTT. It encodes CASSLTQGVNNSPLHF. V usage is TRBV28 and J usage is TRBJ1-6, with a weak D call TRBD1 (6 bases). CDR3 length: 16 amino acids. Between the trimmed V and J ends, which lost 3 bases and 5 bases, there was a span of 14 bases. Germline V gene sequence: CDR1 MDHEN, CDR2 SYDVKM.

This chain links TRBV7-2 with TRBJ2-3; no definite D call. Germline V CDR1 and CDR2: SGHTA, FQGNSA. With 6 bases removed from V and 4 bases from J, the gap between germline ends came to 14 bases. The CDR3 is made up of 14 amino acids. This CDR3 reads CASRSAGSPDTQYF. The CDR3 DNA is TGTGCCAGCAGATCAGCCGGGTCCCCAGATACGCAGTATTTT.

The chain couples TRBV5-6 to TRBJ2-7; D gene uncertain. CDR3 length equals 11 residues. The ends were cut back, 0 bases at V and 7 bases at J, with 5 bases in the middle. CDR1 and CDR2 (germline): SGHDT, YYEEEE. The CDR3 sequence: CASSLGAEQYF. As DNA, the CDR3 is TGTGCCAGCAGCTTGGGGGCAGAGCAGTACTTC.

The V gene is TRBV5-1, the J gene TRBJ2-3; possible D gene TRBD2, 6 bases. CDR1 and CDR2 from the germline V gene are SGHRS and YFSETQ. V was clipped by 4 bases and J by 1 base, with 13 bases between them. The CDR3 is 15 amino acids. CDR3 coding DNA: TGCGCCAGCAGCGGCGGGGCACTTGGCACAGATACGCAGTATTTT. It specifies CASSGGALGTDTQYF. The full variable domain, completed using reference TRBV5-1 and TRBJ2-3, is KAGVTQTPRYLIKTRGQQVTLSCSPISGHRSVSWYQQTPGQGLQFLFEYFSETQRNKGNFPGRFSGRQFSNSRSEMNVSTLELGDSALYLCASSGGALGTDTQYFGPGTRLTVL.

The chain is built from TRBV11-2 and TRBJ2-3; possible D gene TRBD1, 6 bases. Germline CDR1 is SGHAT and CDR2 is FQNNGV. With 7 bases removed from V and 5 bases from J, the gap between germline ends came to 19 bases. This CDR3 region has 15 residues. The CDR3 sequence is CASTVGPQGGDTQYF. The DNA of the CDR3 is TGTGCCAGCACCGTCGGGCCACAAGGGGGAGATACGCAGTATTTT.

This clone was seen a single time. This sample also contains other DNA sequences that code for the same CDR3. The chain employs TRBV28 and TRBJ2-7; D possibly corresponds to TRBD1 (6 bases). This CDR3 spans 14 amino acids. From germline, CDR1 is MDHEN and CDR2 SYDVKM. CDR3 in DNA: TGTGCTACCCTAGAGCAGGGGACCTACTACGAGCAGTACTTC. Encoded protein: CATLEQGTYYEQYF.